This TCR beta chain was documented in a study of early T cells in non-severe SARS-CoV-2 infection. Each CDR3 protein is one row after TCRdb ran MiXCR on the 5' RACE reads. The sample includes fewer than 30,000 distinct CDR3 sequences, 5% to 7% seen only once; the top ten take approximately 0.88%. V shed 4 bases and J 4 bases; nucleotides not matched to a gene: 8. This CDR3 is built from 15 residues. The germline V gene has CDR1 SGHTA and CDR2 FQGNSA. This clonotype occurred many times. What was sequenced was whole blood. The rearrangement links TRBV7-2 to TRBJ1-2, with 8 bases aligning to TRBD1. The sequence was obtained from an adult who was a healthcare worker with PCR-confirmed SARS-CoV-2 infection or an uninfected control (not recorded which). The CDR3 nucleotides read TGTGCCAGCAGCTCCCAGGGGGCGCGGAGCTATGGCTACACCTTC. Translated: CASSSQGARSYGYTF.